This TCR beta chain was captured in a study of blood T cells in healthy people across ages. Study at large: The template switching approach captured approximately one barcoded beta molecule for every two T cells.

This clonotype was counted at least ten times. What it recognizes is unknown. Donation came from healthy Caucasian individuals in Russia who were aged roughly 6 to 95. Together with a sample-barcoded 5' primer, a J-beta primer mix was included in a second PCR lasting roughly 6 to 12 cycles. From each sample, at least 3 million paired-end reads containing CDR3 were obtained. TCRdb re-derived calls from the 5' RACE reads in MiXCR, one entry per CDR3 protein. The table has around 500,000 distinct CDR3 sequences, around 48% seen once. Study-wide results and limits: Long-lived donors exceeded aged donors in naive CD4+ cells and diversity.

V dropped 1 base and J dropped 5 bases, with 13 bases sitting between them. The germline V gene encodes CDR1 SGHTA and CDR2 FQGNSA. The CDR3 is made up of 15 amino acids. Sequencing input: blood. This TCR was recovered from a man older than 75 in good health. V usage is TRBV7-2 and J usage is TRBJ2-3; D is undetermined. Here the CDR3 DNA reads TGTGCCAGCAGCTTAGAGCCCGACCACGGAGATACGCAGTATTTT. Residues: CASSLEPDHGDTQYF.